The 32 T cell receptor beta chains listed next were all sequenced from one sample in a study of T cells in Graves' hyperthyroidism and ophthalmopathy. Amplification of TCR beta CDR3 regions used RNA as the template. HTBI primers were used for first-round RT-PCR of the TCR CDR3. Each CDR3 protein is one row after TCRdb ran MiXCR on the multiplex PCR reads. Here the sample spans hundreds of thousands of distinct CDR3 sequences, roughly a quarter being singletons. Sequencing was carried out using blood. Receptors originate from a woman in her twenties or thirties with Graves' ophthalmopathy.

Only a few counts were recorded for this clonotype. The chain links TRBV20-1 to TRBJ1-1, with D unclear. Germline V CDR1 and CDR2: DFQATT, SNEGSKA (reference sequence). The CDR3 is 13 amino acids. V was pared by 5 bases and J by 0 bases, with 10 bases between. In DNA form, the CDR3 reads TGCAGTGCTTCGCCGAATTTGAACACTGAAGCTTTCTTT. This encodes CSASPNLNTEAFF.

This clonotype was recorded many times. This rearrangement joins TRBV10-3 to TRBJ1-1; D gene unclear. The CDR3 covers 14 residues. V lost 2 bases, J lost 1 base, and 8 bases lay in between. Germline CDR1 is ENHRY and CDR2 is SYGVKD. The CDR3 sequence is CAISEGYKNTEAFF. The CDR3, as DNA: TGTGCCATCAGTGAGGGTTACAAGAACACTGAAGCTTTCTTT.

This clonotype was seen many times. This sequence joins TRBV28 and TRBJ2-5; 10 nucleotides align to TRBD1. Germline V gene data show CDR1 as MDHEN and CDR2 as SYDVKM. The V segment lost 5 bases and the J segment 4 bases; nucleotides outside the gene matches: 7. This CDR3 spans 15 amino acids. CDR3 nucleotides: TGTGCCAGCAGTCTGACGGGACAGGGGAGAGAGACCCAGTACTTC. Its protein is CASSLTGQGRETQYF.

This clonotype was seen many times. This CDR3 is CASSQAFPSLRETQYF. The CDR3 nucleotides read TGCGCCAGCAGCCAAGCGTTTCCCAGCCTCCGAGAGACCCAGTACTTC. This rearrangement joins TRBV4-3 to TRBJ2-5; D ambiguous. Germline CDR1 LGHNA, CDR2 YSLEER. V was shortened by 1 base and J by 4 bases, with 16 bases between the two germline ends. The CDR3 covers 16 residues.

This clonotype has only a few counts. CDR3 sequence reads: CSASKGIFYEQYF. Written as DNA, the CDR3 is TGCAGTGCTAGTAAAGGGATCTTCTACGAGCAGTACTTC. The chain combines TRBV20-1 with TRBJ2-7; D is unresolved. V was shortened by 3 bases and J by 3 bases, with 12 bases between the two germline ends. Germline V gives CDR1 DFQATT, CDR2 SNEGSKA (reference sequence). This CDR3 region has 13 residues.

The table lists this clonotype with many counts. The chain is built from TRBV29-1 and TRBJ1-2; TRBD1 matches 8 bases. Germline CDR1 is SQVTM and CDR2 is ANQGSEA. Losses at the gene ends were 6 bases for V and 7 bases for J; bases not matched to a gene: 10. The CDR3 is 13 amino acids. The CDR3 DNA reads as TGCAGCGTAGCCTCTCAGGACAGGGCTGGCTACACCTTC. This gives the protein CSVASQDRAGYTF.

This clonotype was seen just once. V gene TRBV11-2 combines with J gene TRBJ1-1, with 8 bases fitting TRBD1. Trimming at V came to 2 bases and at J to 6 bases, leaving 5 bases not matched to a gene. Germline V gives CDR1 SGHAT, CDR2 FQNNGV. The CDR3 consists of 14 residues. CDR3 residues: CASSLYGTGPEAFF. The CDR3, as DNA: TGTGCCAGCAGCTTATACGGGACAGGCCCTGAAGCTTTCTTT.

This clonotype was found many times. The chain links TRBV19 to TRBJ1-5; the D is unclear. Trimming stripped 0 bases from V and 2 bases from J, with 5 bases between. From germline, CDR1 is LNHDA and CDR2 SQIVND (reference sequence). The CDR3 extends over 14 amino acids. The CDR3 sequence is CASSIDPGNQPQHF. In nucleotides, the CDR3 is TGTGCCAGTAGTATAGATCCGGGCAATCAGCCCCAGCATTTT.

This clonotype was observed at least ten times. The gene calls are TRBV6-5 and TRBJ2-7; a possible D gene is TRBD1 (6 bases). Trimming cost V 7 bases and J 2 bases, with 18 bases left between them. This CDR3 comprises 15 residues. Germline lookup yields CDR1 MNHEY and CDR2 SVGAGI. The CDR3 DNA sequence: TGTGCCAGCATTTCGGGACACCAGATCCCCTACGAGCAGTACTTC. Translation: CASISGHQIPYEQYF.

The rearrangement links TRBV5-1 to TRBJ2-5, with TRBD1 matching over 7 bases. This CDR3 is 14 amino acids long. Losses at the gene ends were 4 bases for V and 2 bases for J; bases not matched to a gene: 5. Germline CDR1 is SGHRS and CDR2 is YFSETQ. The CDR3 here is CASSLGQQQETQYF. The CDR3 DNA sequence: TGCGCCAGCAGCCTGGGACAGCAACAAGAGACCCAGTACTTC.

This clonotype was counted many times. This chain joins TRBV7-3 and TRBJ2-2; TRBD2 is a possible D gene (5 bases). The V end was cut by 4 bases, the J end by 2 bases, with 17 bases between. This CDR3 has 17 amino acids. Germline values: CDR1 SGHTA, CDR2 FQGTGA. The CDR3 region is CASSSSGGPFNTGELFF. Here the CDR3 DNA reads TGTGCCAGCAGCTCCTCTGGCGGGCCATTTAACACCGGGGAGCTGTTTTTT. The full variable domain, its missing parts supplied by reference TRBV7-3 and TRBJ2-2, is GAGVSQTPSNKVTEKGKYVELRCDPISGHTALYWYRQSLGQGPEFLIYFQGTGAADDSGLPNDRFFAVRPEGSVSTLKIQRTERGDSAVYLCASSSSGGPFNTGELFFGEGSRLTVL.

The genes are TRBV6-1 and TRBJ2-5; 10 bases are shared with TRBD1. Germline lookup yields CDR1 MNHNS and CDR2 SASEGT. With V trimmed by 5 bases and J by 4 bases, 4 bases remained unmatched. CDR3 length: 14 residues. The DNA of the CDR3 is TGTGCCAGCAGTCCCTGGGACAGGGGAGAGACCCAGTACTTC. This translates into CASSPWDRGETQYF.

This clonotype was seen at least ten times. The chain has TRBV7-8 and TRBJ1-5, with 7 bases fitting TRBD1. V shed 5 bases and J 0 bases; nucleotides not matched to a gene: 4. CDR3 length: 15 amino acids. CDR1 is SGHVS and CDR2 is FQNEAQ in the germline V gene. The DNA of the CDR3 is TGTGCCAGCAGCGAGACAGGGAGTAGCAATCAGCCCCAGCATTTT. Translating it yields CASSETGSSNQPQHF.

This clonotype was seen at least ten times. In DNA form, the CDR3 reads TGCGCCAGCAGTGAGAGCCGAGAGCCCCGGACGATACACCAAGAGACCCAGTACTTC. Residues: CASSESREPRTIHQETQYF. The chain recombines TRBV10-1 with TRBJ2-5; D unclear. The germline V gene has CDR1 WNHNN and CDR2 SYGVQD (reference sequence). Trimming shortened V by 2 bases and J by 0 bases, and 22 bases separated the two germline ends. The CDR3 runs 19 residues.

This clonotype was found many times. The J gene is TRBJ2-5, the V gene TRBV6-5; D might be TRBD2 (6 bases). V lost 2 bases and J lost 2, with 18 bases in between. CDR3 length: 17 amino acids. Germline V gene data show CDR1 as MNHEY and CDR2 as SVGAGI. The CDR3 DNA sequence: TGTGCCAGCAGTTACCCGGTAGCGGTGAGGGGACAAGAGACCCAGTACTTC. It is translated as CASSYPVAVRGQETQYF.

The rearrangement joins TRBV27 to TRBJ2-4; 9 nucleotides match TRBD2. CDR1 is MNHEY and CDR2 is SMNVEV in the germline V gene (reference sequence). V shed 4 bases and J 9 bases; nucleotides not matched to a gene: 7. The CDR3 extends over 14 amino acids. Written as DNA, the CDR3 is TGTGCCAGCAGTTCCGGGACTAGCCGGACCATTCAGTACTTC. Its protein is CASSSGTSRTIQYF.

The table lists this clonotype with many counts. The rearrangement links TRBV5-5 to TRBJ1-1; possible D gene TRBD1, 5 bases. CDR1 is SGHKS and CDR2 is YYEKEE in the germline V gene (reference sequence). The V gene lost 4 bases and the J gene lost 7 bases, with 11 bases spanning the gap. The CDR3 has 12 amino acids. The CDR3 coding sequence is TGTGCCAGCAGCCCCGACAGCTTTGAAGCTTTCTTT. Protein: CASSPDSFEAFF. The entire variable domain, with the rest obtained from reference TRBV5-5 and TRBJ1-1, is as follows: DAGVTQSPTHLIKTRGQQVTLRCSPISGHKSVSWYQQVLGQGPQFIFQYYEKEERGRGNFPDRFSARQFPNYSSELNVNALLLGDSALYLCASSPDSFEAFFGQGTRLTVV.

At least ten counts were recorded for this clonotype. The gene calls are TRBV12-3 or TRBV12-4 and TRBJ1-2, with a tentative D call TRBD1 (6 bases). The V gene lost 2 bases and the J gene lost 2 bases, with 9 bases spanning the gap. The CDR3 runs 14 residues. CDR3 amino acids: CASSLHRVNYGYTF. In DNA, the CDR3 is TGTGCCAGCAGTTTACACAGGGTCAACTATGGCTACACCTTC.

This sequence joins TRBV5-1 and TRBJ2-2; tentative D call: TRBD2 (7 bases). Trimming stripped 4 bases from V and 6 bases from J, with 13 bases between. This CDR3 comprises 14 residues. Germline V gene sequence: CDR1 SGHRS, CDR2 YFSETQ. This CDR3 reads CASSGGAPAGELFF. CDR3 coding DNA: TGCGCCAGCAGCGGGGGGGCCCCAGCCGGGGAGCTGTTTTTT.

The table lists this clonotype with many counts. V gene TRBV6-2 or TRBV6-3 combines with J gene TRBJ1-1; possibly TRBD1 for D (5 bases). Germline V lookup: CDR1 MNHEY, CDR2 SVGEGT. CDR3 length equals 15 residues. Trimming cost V 2 bases and J 0 bases, with 10 bases left between them. CDR3 region: CASSYRAGMNTEAFF. The CDR3 nucleotides read TGTGCCAGCAGTTACAGGGCAGGGATGAACACTGAAGCTTTCTTT.

This clonotype was seen at least ten times. The chain is built from TRBV13 and TRBJ1-1, with D hard to call. Between the trimmed V and J ends, which lost 1 base and 4 bases, there was a span of 22 bases. The CDR3 has 18 amino acids. Germline CDR1 and CDR2: PRHDT and FYEKMQ (reference sequence). CDR3 DNA sequence: TGTGCCAGCAGCTTAGAACGTCAGTCAGTCAGGAGTGGCACTGAAGCTTTCTTT. It codes for CASSLERQSVRSGTEAFF. The whole variable domain, filled in from reference TRBV13 and TRBJ1-1, reads AAGVIQSPRHLIKEKRETATLKCYPIPRHDTVYWYQQGPGQDPQFLISFYEKMQSDKGSIPDRFSAQQFSDYHSELNMSSLELGDSALYFCASSLERQSVRSGTEAFFGQGTRLTVV.

V gene TRBV6-5 combines with J gene TRBJ2-7; the match to TRBD1 covers 10 bases. The CDR3 extends over 15 amino acids. The V gene end was trimmed by 2 bases and the J gene end by 5 bases; junction bases not matched to a gene: 6. From germline, CDR1 is MNHEY and CDR2 SVGAGI. Here the CDR3 reads CASSYGPGTGDEQYF. The CDR3 DNA follows: TGTGCCAGCAGTTACGGTCCCGGGACAGGGGACGAGCAGTACTTC.

This clonotype appeared a few times. Germline is not matched at one junction end, which may reflect a read error. The V call is TRBV11-1, the J call TRBJ2-1; possibly TRBD1 or TRBD2 for D (5 bases each). In germline, CDR1 is SGHAT, CDR2 FQDESV (reference sequence). This CDR3 is built from 15 residues. The CDR3 sequence: CASSLEWDLFNQQFF. The CDR3, as DNA: TGTGCCAGCAGCTTAGAATGGGACCTTTTCAATCAGCAGTTCTTC.

The chain has TRBV27 and TRBJ2-5, with D possibly being TRBD1 or TRBD2 (6 bases each). Germline CDR1 MNHEY, CDR2 SMNVEV (reference sequence). Trimming removed 1 base from V and 5 bases from J, with 11 bases in between. CDR3 length: 14 amino acids. The CDR3 protein is CASSLWGAVETQYF. As DNA, the CDR3 is TGTGCCAGCAGTTTATGGGGGGCCGTGGAGACCCAGTACTTC.

This clonotype was observed many times. V is TRBV2 and J is TRBJ1-1, with TRBD1 identical over 8 bases. The CDR3 has 14 residues. J was trimmed by 5 bases and V by 5 bases; bases with no gene match: 7. Germline-derived CDR1 and CDR2 are SNHLY and FYNNEI. CDR3 amino acids: CASSSTGARTEAFF. The DNA of the CDR3 is TGTGCCAGCAGTTCGACAGGGGCGAGGACTGAAGCTTTCTTT.

This chain uses TRBV20-1 with TRBJ2-7; TRBD2 is a possible D gene (6 bases). This CDR3 is built from 15 residues. From germline, CDR1 is DFQATT and CDR2 SNEGSKA (reference sequence). Trimming stripped 2 bases from V and 5 bases from J, with 19 bases between. In DNA, the CDR3 is TGCAGTGCTAGATACTCGCGGGGCAGAGGTGACGAGCAGTACTTC. It specifies CSARYSRGRGDEQYF.

DNA of the CDR3: TGTGCCAGTACCGTTCCCCAGGGGCGGGCTTTCTTT. Encoded protein: CASTVPQGRAFF. The V and J genes are TRBV19 and TRBJ1-1; D perhaps matches TRBD1 (6 bases). Germline values: CDR1 LNHDA, CDR2 SQIVND (reference sequence). The CDR3 is 12 residues long. V dropped 7 bases and J dropped 11 bases, with 17 bases sitting between them. The full variable domain, with the rest looked up from reference TRBV19 and TRBJ1-1, is DGGITQSPKYLFRKEGQNVTLSCEQNLNHDAMYWYRQDPGQGLRLIYYSQIVNDFQKGDIAEGYSVSREKKESFPLTVTSAQKNPTAFYLCASTVPQGRAFFGQGTRLTVV.

There are a few counts of this clonotype. The chain combines TRBV3-1 with TRBJ2-5; TRBD1 matches at 8 bases. J lost 4 bases, V lost 2 bases, and 12 bases had no gene match. The CDR3 contains 17 residues. The germline CDR1 and CDR2 sequences are LGHDT and YNNKEL (reference sequence). CDR3 nucleotide sequence: TGTGCCAGCAGCCAAATTAACCTTCGACAGGGGATAGAGACCCAGTACTTC. Protein sequence: CASSQINLRQGIETQYF.

This clonotype turned up a few times. The J gene is TRBJ2-5, the V gene TRBV5-6; no reliable D call. The V gene's germline CDR1 is SGHDT and CDR2 YYEEEE. Between the trimmed V and J ends, which lost 1 base and 0 bases, there was a span of 7 bases. This CDR3 comprises 14 residues. CDR3: CASSLLQYQETQYF. The CDR3 nucleotides read TGTGCCAGCAGCTTGCTCCAGTACCAAGAGACCCAGTACTTC.

The chain links TRBV29-1 to TRBJ2-7, with D possibly TRBD1 on 6 matching bases. The CDR3 runs 12 residues. Trimming pared 0 bases from V and 7 bases from J, leaving 10 bases between. Germline assignment: CDR1 SQVTM and CDR2 ANQGSEA. The CDR3 sequence: CSVEESGVEQYF. The CDR3 coding sequence is TGCAGCGTTGAAGAATCAGGGGTGGAGCAGTACTTC.

This clonotype was observed a single time. The V gene is TRBV27, the J gene TRBJ2-3; D is uncertain. This CDR3 region has 14 residues. Germline CDR1 MNHEY, CDR2 SMNVEV (reference sequence). The ends were cut back, 2 bases at V and 1 base at J, with 7 bases in the middle. CDR3 in amino acids: CASSLGMGTDTQYF. The CDR3 DNA is TGTGCCAGCAGTTTAGGCATGGGCACAGATACGCAGTATTTT.

As for this clonotype: Just one base apart from a much larger clone, this may be a read error. The V gene is TRBV6-1, the J gene TRBJ1-2; 8 nucleotides align to TRBD1. Germline V gene data show CDR1 as MNHNS and CDR2 as SASEGT. This CDR3 has 12 amino acids. J gave up 7 bases and V 6 bases, and 4 bases lay outside the gene matches. The chain's CDR3 is CASRDRDFGYTF. CDR3 coding DNA: TGTGCCAGCAGGGACAGGGATTTTGGCTACACCTTC.